The sample holds many counts of the clone carrying this T cell receptor (beta chain). V was cut by 8 bases and J by 6 bases, with 14 bases left in between. CDR1 is SGHTA and CDR2 is FQGNSA in the germline V gene. CDR3 length equals 12 residues. This entry is derived from a study of human T cells and chemical hapten exposure. Study overall: Sensitizing treatment utilized 2% DPC over a 2 cm by 2 cm portion of upper inner arm skin. Upper-back patch tests with 0.01% DPC were read at 6 days.

Documented time point: patch test 2, 6 weeks after DPC sensitization. Treatment denoted: therapeutic diphenylcyclopropenone sensitization with weekly scalp DPC. TCRdb ran MiXCR on the RACE reads and lists one entry per CDR3 protein. In the table there are 90,000 to 110,000 distinct CDR3 sequences, 9.2% of which are singletons. The V gene is TRBV7-2, the J gene TRBJ2-7, with a possible D match to TRBD1 (6 bases). Material: whole blood, obtained in connection with sensitization to the hapten diphenylcyclopropenone (DPC). This TCR derives from a woman aged 40 to 50 with alopecia areata. Some clones in this sample may be carry-over from other donors' samples. The CDR3 region is CASGYTGFEQYF. The CDR3 region has the DNA TGTGCCAGCGGATATACAGGGTTCGAGCAGTACTTC.